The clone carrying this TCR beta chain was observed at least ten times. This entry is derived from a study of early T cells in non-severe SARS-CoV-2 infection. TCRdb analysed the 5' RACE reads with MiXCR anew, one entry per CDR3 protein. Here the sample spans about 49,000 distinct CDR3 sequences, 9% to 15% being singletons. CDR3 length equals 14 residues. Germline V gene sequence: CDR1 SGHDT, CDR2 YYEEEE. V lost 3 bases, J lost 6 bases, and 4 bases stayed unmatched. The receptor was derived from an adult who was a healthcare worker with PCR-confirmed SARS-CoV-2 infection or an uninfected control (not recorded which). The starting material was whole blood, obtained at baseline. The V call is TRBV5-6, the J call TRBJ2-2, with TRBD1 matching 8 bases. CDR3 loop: CASSYYRGAGELFF. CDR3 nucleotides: TGTGCCAGCAGCTACTACAGGGGGGCCGGGGAGCTGTTTTTT.